The present TCR beta chain was sequenced within a study of T cell responses to AZD1222 COVID-19 vaccine. Study information: Investigators merged groups given second doses at roughly 4 or roughly 12 weeks.

Germline V lookup: CDR1 LNHDA, CDR2 SQIVND (reference sequence). Trimming removed 6 bases from V and 0 bases from J; junction bases left unmatched: 5. The CDR3 has 14 amino acids. Sequenced by immunoSEQ multiplex PCR; TCRdb stores in-frame clones only, minus some. The data contain 150,000 or so clones, more than 85% of them singletons. Concerning this clone itself: Its antigen is still unknown.

General study findings and limits: Across the whole spike, CD4 TCRs peaked at regions 160-218 and 743-854. Just six or seven AZD1222 recipients tested seropositive at baseline.

The specimen was peripheral blood, collected on day 0 of AZD1222 vaccination. The TCR was taken from an adult in good health. The rearrangement uses TRBV19 and TRBJ2-7; the match to TRBD1 covers 7 bases. In nucleotides, the CDR3 is TGTGCCAGTAGCCCGGACAGGAGCTCCTACGAGCAGTACTTC. This sequence encodes CASSPDRSSYEQYF.